These 28 T cell receptor beta chains share one sample of origin, sequenced in a study of cytomegalovirus exposure and HLA in healthy donors. The study ran its PCR with 60 Vbeta and 13 Jbeta primers. Sequencing was performed with immunoSEQ multiplex PCR; in TCRdb, only in-frame clones are kept and a portion is missing. The sample includes about 160,000 clones, 84% of them seen just once. The sequenced material came from PBMCs. The source of these receptors is a man aged 18 to 30 in good health and CMV-seronegative.

This clone was counted between two and nine times. The rearrangement uses TRBV4-1 and TRBJ2-5; 7 bases line up with TRBD1. Germline CDR1 and CDR2: MGHRA and YSYEKL. The V segment lost 3 bases and the J segment 4 bases; nucleotides outside the gene matches: 2. CDR3 length equals 13 residues. The CDR3 here is CASSQTGRETQYF. Written as DNA, the CDR3 is TGCGCCAGCAGCCAGACAGGGCGAGAGACCCAGTACTTC.

The rearrangement joins TRBV19 to TRBJ1-1, with 7 bases aligning to TRBD1. The CDR3 has 15 residues. Germline V CDR1 and CDR2: LNHDA, SQIVND (reference sequence). The J segment lost 1 base and the V segment lost 4 bases, leaving 6 bases of the junction unmatched. The CDR3 bases are TGTGCCAGTAGTACCCCTTGGACAGGGAACACTGAAGCTTTCTTT. Translation: CASSTPWTGNTEAFF.

V usage is TRBV5-1 and J usage is TRBJ1-2; D is ambiguous. The CDR3 loop spans 12 amino acids. Germline CDR1 and CDR2: SGHRS and YFSETQ. The ends were cut back, 0 bases at V and 7 bases at J, with 7 bases in the middle. DNA of the CDR3: TGCGCCAGCAGCTTGGGGGAGTTTGGCTACACCTTC. The encoded protein is CASSLGEFGYTF.

The chain employs TRBV2 and TRBJ2-5, with D maybe TRBD1 (6 bases). CDR1 and CDR2 from the germline V gene are SNHLY and FYNNEI. V was shortened by 4 bases and J by 5 bases, with 11 bases between the two germline ends. This CDR3 contains 13 residues. The CDR3 DNA is TGTGCCAGCAGTGTCGGTAGGGGGGAGACCCAGTACTTC. It yields the protein CASSVGRGETQYF.

V is TRBV25-1 and J is TRBJ1-1, with no clear D. The CDR3 has 11 amino acids. Per the germline V gene, CDR1 is MGHDK and CDR2 is SYGVNS. Deletions cut 1 base from V and 8 bases from J, with 5 bases between. CDR3 DNA: TGTGCCAGCAGTGAATTATCCGAAGCTTTCTTT. This codes for CASSELSEAFF.

The CDR3 reads CASGFKQETQYF. CDR3 bases: TGTGCTAGTGGTTTCAAACAAGAGACCCAGTACTTC. The J gene is TRBJ2-5, the V gene TRBV12-5; D is undetermined. The CDR3 has 12 amino acids. Germline lookup yields CDR1 LGHNT and CDR2 FRNRAP. With 3 bases removed from V and 2 bases from J, the gap between germline ends came to 4 bases.

V is TRBV29-1 and J is TRBJ2-5, with 8 bases aligning to TRBD2. CDR3 size: 13 residues. J gave up 5 bases and V 4 bases, and 6 bases lay outside the gene matches. CDR1 and CDR2 from the germline V gene are SQVTM and ANQGSEA. CDR3 residues: CSVVLAVGETQYF. The CDR3 coding sequence is TGCAGCGTTGTACTAGCGGTAGGGGAGACCCAGTACTTC.

This chain joins TRBV5-1 and TRBJ1-5, with D possibly matching TRBD1 (6 bases). Between the trimmed V and J ends, which lost 5 bases and 7 bases, there was a span of 13 bases. In germline, CDR1 is SGHRS, CDR2 YFSETQ. There are 13 residues in the CDR3. In DNA form, the CDR3 reads TGCGCCAGCAGGGTGGGGGCCGGACAGCCCCAGCATTTT. The encoded protein is CASRVGAGQPQHF.

The genes are TRBV19 and TRBJ2-7; 8 positions match TRBD2. CDR1 is LNHDA, CDR2 SQIVND, per germline (reference sequence). V was clipped by 4 bases and J by 7 bases; unmatched bases: 9. The CDR3 has 14 amino acids. The CDR3 DNA sequence: TGTGCCAGTAGTACGTCCGCCGCGGGGGGTGAGCAGTACTTC. Protein product: CASSTSAAGGEQYF.

The rearrangement links TRBV9 to TRBJ2-1, with TRBD2 matching over 8 bases. The CDR3 consists of 15 residues. With V trimmed by 0 bases and J by 6 bases, 5 bases remained unmatched. The germline gives CDR1 SGDLS, CDR2 YYNGEE. The CDR3: CASSVEGLAGNEQFF. The DNA of the CDR3 is TGTGCCAGCAGCGTAGAGGGTCTAGCGGGCAATGAGCAGTTCTTC.

In this sample, this clone turned up once. DNA of the CDR3: TGTGCCAGCAGCTACGCTAGCGGGAGGAGGCCGAACACCGGGGAGCTGTTTTTT. This gives the protein CASSYASGRRPNTGELFF. This sequence joins TRBV5-8 and TRBJ2-2; the match to TRBD2 covers 11 bases. The CDR3 spans 18 residues. In germline, CDR1 is SGHTS, CDR2 YDEGEE. V shed 3 bases and J 0 bases; nucleotides not matched to a gene: 7.

The V call is TRBV7-3, the J call TRBJ2-7, with D unresolved. V lost 7 bases and J lost 0, with 16 bases in between. Germline V gene lookup returns CDR1 SGHTA and CDR2 FQGTGA. The CDR3 extends over 15 amino acids. The CDR3 sequence is CASIQPPPSSYEQYF. CDR3 nucleotide sequence: TGTGCCAGCATCCAACCCCCTCCGAGCTCCTACGAGCAGTACTTC.

This sequence joins TRBV7-2 and TRBJ1-4; D is possibly TRBD1 (6 bases). The V and J ends lost 1 base and 8 bases respectively, with 11 bases between them. Germline CDR1 SGHTA, CDR2 FQGNSA. The CDR3 is made up of 14 amino acids. The CDR3 spells CASSLVRGGEKLFF. The DNA for the CDR3 is TGTGCCAGCAGCTTAGTCAGGGGTGGAGAAAAACTGTTTTTT.

The V gene is TRBV29-1, the J gene TRBJ2-3; 10 bases agree with TRBD1. This CDR3 has 14 amino acids. Germline V gene lookup returns CDR1 SQVTM and CDR2 ANQGSEA. For the CDR3, the DNA is TGCACCTATGCACCGGGACAGGGGACAGATACGCAGTATTTT. Encoded protein: CTYAPGQGTDTQYF.

This clone was observed a handful of times. The chain recombines TRBV30 with TRBJ1-3; no clear D gene. CDR3 length equals 13 residues. V lost 0 bases and J 0 bases, leaving 3 bases between the germline ends. Germline assignment: CDR1 GTSNPN and CDR2 SVGIG (reference sequence). The CDR3 nucleotides are TGTGCCTGGAGTGTCTCCTCTGGAAACACCATATATTTT. Its protein product is CAWSVSSGNTIYF.

A single count supports this clone. The gene calls are TRBV27 and TRBJ1-6; D remains unclear. The CDR3 has 13 residues. From germline, CDR1 is MNHEY and CDR2 SMNVEV (reference sequence). The ends were cut back, 8 bases at V and 2 bases at J, with 7 bases in the middle. The CDR3 DNA is TGTGCCAGCGGACTTACCTATAATTCACCCCTCCACTTT. As protein: CASGLTYNSPLHF.

J is TRBJ1-5 and V is TRBV6-1; TRBD1 matches at 7 bases. The J segment lost 4 bases and the V segment lost 3 bases, leaving 6 bases of the junction unmatched. Germline assignment: CDR1 MNHNS and CDR2 SASEGT. The CDR3 length is 15 residues. CDR3 sequence reads: CASSDRTGINQPQHF. The CDR3 DNA is TGTGCCAGCAGTGATAGGACAGGAATTAATCAGCCCCAGCATTTT.

The chain recombines TRBV25-1 with TRBJ2-3; D unresolved. Trimming pared 0 bases from V and 2 bases from J, leaving 6 bases between. Looked up from germline, CDR1 is MGHDK and CDR2 is SYGVNS. The CDR3 is made up of 14 amino acids. CDR3 in amino acids: CASSEYSLTDTQYF. CDR3 nucleotides: TGTGCCAGCAGTGAATATAGTCTCACAGATACGCAGTATTTT.

This clone has just a few counts. V gene TRBV5-1 combines with J gene TRBJ2-7; 10 bases align to TRBD1. Germline V lookup: CDR1 SGHRS, CDR2 YFSETQ. V lost 2 bases to trimming and J lost 12 bases; unmatched junction nucleotides: 11. The CDR3 contains 14 residues. This chain's CDR3 is CASSFGTGDKDRYF. CDR3 coding DNA: TGCGCCAGCAGCTTCGGGACAGGGGATAAGGATCGGTACTTC.

This clone was found once. The chain uses TRBV28 and TRBJ2-2; a possible D gene is TRBD1 (6 bases). Germline CDR1 MDHEN, CDR2 SYDVKM. Trimming pared 6 bases from V and 0 bases from J, leaving 14 bases between. The CDR3 has 16 residues. CDR3 bases: TGTGCCAGCAGGCCCCCGTGGACAGCGAACACCGGGGAGCTGTTTTTT. It is translated as CASRPPWTANTGELFF. The full variable domain, its missing parts supplied by reference TRBV28 and TRBJ2-2, is DVKVTQSSRYLVKRTGEKVFLECVQDMDHENMFWYRQDPGLGLRLIYFSYDVKMKEKGDIPEGYSVSREKKERFSLILESASTNQTSMYLCASRPPWTANTGELFFGEGSRLTVL.

This chain connects TRBV27 to TRBJ2-2, with TRBD2 as a possible D gene (5 bases). There are 13 residues in the CDR3. CDR1 and CDR2 from the germline V gene are MNHEY and SMNVEV (reference sequence). Trimming stripped 8 bases from V and 1 base from J, with 8 bases between. The CDR3 spells CASVEENTGELFF. The CDR3 DNA reads as TGTGCCAGCGTGGAGGAGAACACCGGGGAGCTGTTTTTT.

V and J are TRBV7-9 and TRBJ2-5; 9 nucleotides agree with TRBD2. This CDR3 is 14 amino acids long. Germline CDR1 SEHNR, CDR2 FQNEAQ (reference sequence). With 2 bases clipped from V and 4 bases from J, the junction kept 2 bases outside the gene matches. The chain's CDR3 is CASSLPRGGETQYF. The CDR3, as DNA: TGTGCCAGCAGCTTACCGCGGGGGGGAGAGACCCAGTACTTC.

This sequence joins TRBV29-1 and TRBJ1-1; TRBD1 aligns across 8 bases. The CDR3 runs 15 residues. V was clipped by 4 bases and J by 1 base; unmatched bases: 8. Per the germline V gene, CDR1 is SQVTM and CDR2 is ANQGSEA. CDR3 sequence reads: CSVGGGDRRNTEAFF. In DNA, the CDR3 is TGCAGCGTTGGTGGAGGGGACAGGAGGAACACTGAAGCTTTCTTT.

The rearrangement uses TRBV6-5 and TRBJ1-2; maybe TRBD1 (6 bases). The V end lost 6 bases, the J end lost 4 bases, and 15 bases lay between the germline ends. Germline CDR1 reads MNHEY; CDR2 reads SVGAGI. The CDR3 sequence is 14 residues long. The CDR3, as DNA: TGTGCCAGCAGCTTCGACAGGTCGACCTATGGCTACACCTTC. This gives the protein CASSFDRSTYGYTF.

The chain carries TRBV15 and TRBJ2-7; D is uncertain. CDR1 and CDR2 (germline): LNHNV, YYDKDF (reference sequence). The CDR3 length is 13 residues. With 1 base removed from V and 2 bases from J, the gap between germline ends came to 6 bases. The CDR3 DNA reads TGTGCCACCAGCAGAGCCCAAACCTACGAGCAGTACTTC. Amino acid sequence: CATSRAQTYEQYF. Full variable domain (rest looked up from reference TRBV15 and TRBJ2-7): DAMVIQNPRYQVTQFGKPVTLSCSQTLNHNVMYWYQQKSSQAPKLLFHYYDKDFNNEADTPDNFQSRRPNTSFCFLDIRSPGLGDTAMYLCATSRAQTYEQYFGPGTRLTVT.

The rearrangement links TRBV6-6 to TRBJ1-1, with a possible D match to TRBD1 (6 bases). CDR1 and CDR2 from the germline V gene are MNHNY and SVGAGI (reference sequence). The length of the CDR3 is 14 residues. Trimming removed 2 bases at V and 1 base at J, with 8 bases between. The CDR3 region is CASSYNRANTEAFF. DNA for the CDR3: TGTGCCAGCAGTTACAACAGGGCGAACACTGAAGCTTTCTTT.

The chain combines TRBV6-6 with TRBJ1-4, with 7 bases aligning to TRBD1. Germline CDR1 is MNHNY and CDR2 is SVGAGI (reference sequence). This CDR3 contains 13 residues. With V trimmed by 11 bases and J by 8 bases, 11 bases remained unmatched. The CDR3 here is CALSTGISEKLFF. The CDR3 DNA reads TGTGCCCTCTCGACAGGGATATCCGAAAAACTGTTTTTT.

The CDR3 DNA follows: TGTGCCATCAGTCGAGGCGGGACTAGCGGAATCAATGAGCAGTTCTTC. This sequence encodes CAISRGGTSGINEQFF. The chain is built from TRBV10-3 and TRBJ2-1, with 11 bases that match TRBD2. V dropped 5 bases and J dropped 6; count of bases not matched to a gene: 9. The CDR3 has 16 amino acids. CDR1 is ENHRY, CDR2 SYGVKD, per germline.